The rows below give T cell receptor beta chains drawn from one sample of a study of graft-versus-host responses after intestinal transplantation. Sequencing was performed with immunoSEQ multiplex PCR; in TCRdb, only in-frame clones are kept and a portion is missing. The sample has roughly 56,000 clones, 90% to 95% seen once. Source: PBMCs, taken 118 days after intestinal transplantation. These receptors were obtained from a human patient who received an intestinal transplant, so some T cells may come from the graft donor. CDR3s include the opening cysteine and the closing phenylalanine or tryptophan. A D gene is named only where the DNA matches it firmly. Expanded clones get a size class; other rows say once, few or many, or leave the size out.

size,J,V,D,CDR3,DNA
.,TRBJ1-2,TRBV28,.,CASSHPQGRDYGYTF,TGTGCCAGCAGTCACCCGCAGGGACGGGACTATGGCTACACCTTC
.,TRBJ1-1,TRBV7-3,.,CASSLLGSLTEAFF,TGTGCCAGCAGCTTATTGGGCAGTCTGACTGAAGCTTTCTTT
.,TRBJ2-5,TRBV10-2,TRBD2,CASLPRTSGVGETQYF,TGCGCCAGCCTTCCCCGGACTAGCGGGGTTGGGGAGACCCAGTACTTC
.,TRBJ1-5,TRBV9,.,CASSRGLGNNQPQHF,TGTGCCAGCAGCAGGGGTCTGGGTAACAATCAGCCCCAGCATTTT
.,TRBJ2-7,TRBV5-1,TRBD2,CASSLSGTSYEQYF,TGCGCCAGCAGCTTGAGCGGGACGTCCTACGAGCAGTACTTC
once,TRBJ2-1,TRBV7-7,.,CASSLGQGRVHEQFF,TGTGCCAGCAGCTTAGGGCAGGGGCGAGTCCATGAGCAGTTCTTC
.,TRBJ1-3,TRBV10-3,.,CAISGAERLSGNTIYF,TGTGCCATCAGTGGTGCAGAGAGACTCTCTGGAAACACCATATATTTT
.,TRBJ2-2,TRBV15,.,CATSTLNTGELFF,TGTGCCACCAGCACACTCAACACCGGGGAGCTGTTTTTT
.,TRBJ2-5,TRBV28,TRBD2,CASRRGGASETQYF,TGTGCCAGCCGGCGGGGGGGTGCTTCAGAGACCCAGTACTTC
.,TRBJ1-2,TRBV6-5,TRBD1,CASSSGTGGRYYGYTF,TGTGCCAGCAGTTCCGGGACAGGGGGGCGATACTATGGCTACACCTTC
.,TRBJ2-5,TRBV27,TRBD1,CASSTGVETQYF,TGTGCCAGCAGTACAGGGGTAGAGACCCAGTACTTC
once,TRBJ2-7,TRBV28,.,CASSSPNRGGEQYF,TGTGCCAGCAGCTCTCCGAACAGGGGAGGCGAGCAGTACTTC
.,TRBJ2-3,TRBV5-1,.,CASSLVSGSTDTQYF,TGCGCCAGCAGCTTGGTGAGCGGTAGCACAGATACGCAGTATTTT
few,TRBJ2-7,TRBV28,.,CASSLAFGRSSYEQYF,TGTGCCAGCAGTTTGGCCTTTGGGAGGAGCTCCTACGAGCAGTACTTC
.,TRBJ2-7,TRBV10-3,.,CAISESIPPEAYF,TGTGCCATCAGTGAGTCGATCCCCCCTGAGGCGTACTTC
.,TRBJ2-5,TRBV2,.,CASSENGETQYF,TGTGCCAGCAGTGAAAACGGGGAGACCCAGTACTTC
.,TRBJ2-1,TRBV25-1,TRBD1,CASSGPTGSSLPYNEQFF,TGTGCCAGCAGTGGACCGACAGGGTCAAGCCTTCCTTACAATGAGCAGTTCTTC
.,TRBJ2-1,TRBV7-9,TRBD1,CASSRQGYEQFF,TGTGCCAGCAGCCGACAGGGGTATGAGCAGTTCTTC
.,TRBJ2-4,TRBV5-6,TRBD2,CASSLAGLAGGRNIQYF,TGTGCCAGCAGCTTGGCGGGACTAGCGGGGGGGCGGAACATTCAGTACTTC
.,TRBJ2-7,TRBV28,.,CASSLWALSSYEQYF,TGTGCCAGCAGTTTATGGGCCTTAAGCTCCTACGAGCAGTACTTC
.,TRBJ2-5,TRBV2,TRBD1,CASSGTGETQYF,TGTGCCAGCAGTGGGACAGGGGAGACCCAGTACTTC
.,TRBJ2-5,TRBV5-1,.,CASSLGMGTPPKETQYF,TGCGCCAGCAGCTTGGGAATGGGGACGCCGCCCAAAGAGACCCAGTACTTC
.,TRBJ2-1,TRBV9,TRBD2,CASSVAERGSNEQFF,TGTGCCAGCAGCGTAGCTGAGCGGGGGTCCAATGAGCAGTTCTTC
.,TRBJ2-1,TRBV7-6,TRBD1,CASSATTGAEQFF,TGTGCCAGCAGCGCGACTACAGGGGCTGAGCAGTTCTTC
.,TRBJ2-5,TRBV7-9,TRBD2,CASTELAATPYQETQYF,TGTGCCAGCACAGAACTAGCGGCCACCCCCTATCAAGAGACCCAGTACTTC
.,TRBJ2-7,TRBV2,TRBD2,CASSEIAGGQTQYF,TGTGCCAGCAGTGAAATAGCGGGGGGCCAGACTCAGTACTTC
.,TRBJ2-1,TRBV2,TRBD1,CASSERGTAAYNEQFF,TGTGCCAGCAGTGAAAGGGGGACAGCAGCTTACAATGAGCAGTTCTTC
.,TRBJ2-7,TRBV27,TRBD2,CASSLAASYEQYF,TGTGCCAGCAGCCTAGCGGCCTCCTACGAGCAGTACTTC
.,TRBJ2-5,TRBV6-5,TRBD2,CASSYSTSGAQETQYF,TGTGCCAGCAGTTACTCGACTAGCGGGGCTCAAGAGACCCAGTACTTC
.,TRBJ1-2,TRBV5-1,.,CASSSTGTPNYGYTF,TGCGCCAGCAGCTCGACCGGGACGCCAAACTATGGCTACACCTTC
.,TRBJ1-1,TRBV6-6,TRBD1,CASSSQGAGTEAFF,TGTGCCAGCAGTTCACAGGGGGCGGGCACTGAAGCTTTCTTT